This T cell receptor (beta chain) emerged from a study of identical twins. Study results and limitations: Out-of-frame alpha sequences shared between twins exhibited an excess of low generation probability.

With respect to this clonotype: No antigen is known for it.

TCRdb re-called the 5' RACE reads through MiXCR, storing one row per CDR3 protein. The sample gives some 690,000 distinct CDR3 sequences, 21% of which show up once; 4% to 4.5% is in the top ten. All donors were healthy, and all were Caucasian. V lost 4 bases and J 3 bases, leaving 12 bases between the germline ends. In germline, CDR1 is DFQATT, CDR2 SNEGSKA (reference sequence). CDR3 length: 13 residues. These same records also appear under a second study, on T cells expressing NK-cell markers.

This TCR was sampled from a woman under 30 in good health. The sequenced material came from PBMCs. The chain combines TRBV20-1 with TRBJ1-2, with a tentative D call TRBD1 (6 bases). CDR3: CSAKFQGYYGYTF. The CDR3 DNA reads TGCAGTGCTAAATTCCAGGGGTACTATGGCTACACCTTC.